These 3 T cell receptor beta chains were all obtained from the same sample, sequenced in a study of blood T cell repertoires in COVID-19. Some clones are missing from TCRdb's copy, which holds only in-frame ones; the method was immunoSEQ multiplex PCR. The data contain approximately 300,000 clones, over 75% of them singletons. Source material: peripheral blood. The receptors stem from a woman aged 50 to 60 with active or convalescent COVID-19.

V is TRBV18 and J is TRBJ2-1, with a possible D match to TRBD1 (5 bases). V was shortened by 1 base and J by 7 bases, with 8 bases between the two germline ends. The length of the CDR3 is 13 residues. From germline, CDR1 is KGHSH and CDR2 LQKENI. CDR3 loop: CASSPLQGNEQFF. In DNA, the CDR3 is TGTGCCAGCTCACCACTCCAGGGAAATGAGCAGTTCTTC.

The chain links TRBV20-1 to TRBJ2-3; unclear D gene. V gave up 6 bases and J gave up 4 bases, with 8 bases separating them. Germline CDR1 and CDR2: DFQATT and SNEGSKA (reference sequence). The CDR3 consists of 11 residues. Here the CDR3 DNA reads TGCAGTGCCGGTATCGCAGATACGCAGTATTTT. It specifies CSAGIADTQYF.

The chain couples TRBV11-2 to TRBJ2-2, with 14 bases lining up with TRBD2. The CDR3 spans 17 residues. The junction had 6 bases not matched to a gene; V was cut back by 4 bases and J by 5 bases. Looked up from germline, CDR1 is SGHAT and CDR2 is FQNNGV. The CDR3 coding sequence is TGTGCCAGCAGCTCCCTACGACTAGCGGGAGGGACCGGGGAGCTGTTTTTT. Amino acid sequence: CASSSLRLAGGTGELFF.